The clone carrying this TCR beta chain was picked up a small number of times. The CDR3 is 13 amino acids. From germline, CDR1 is ENHRY and CDR2 SYGVKD. The V end lost 10 bases, the J end lost 2 bases, and 14 bases lay between the germline ends. This entry comes from a study of T cells in narcolepsy. The table came from immunoSEQ multiplex PCR; TCRdb's copy has only in-frame clones and leaves some out. Among approximately 31,000 clones listed, around 78% were seen once. Sequenced material: CD45RA- memory CD4+ T cells from PBMCs. This TCR derives from a human donor with narcolepsy. The rearrangement joins TRBV10-3 to TRBJ1-1; TRBD1 is a possible D gene (6 bases). The DNA of the CDR3 is TGTGCCACCGGGACAAGAGTTAACACTGAAGCTTTCTTT. This codes for CATGTRVNTEAFF.